The 24 T cell receptor beta chains listed next were all sequenced from one sample in a study of blood T cell repertoires in COVID-19. The repertoire was sequenced with immunoSEQ multiplex PCR; TCRdb's copy has only in-frame clones and lacks some. The table shows about 370,000 clones, with roughly 90% occurring only once. Sequences were obtained from peripheral blood. The receptors here all came from a man between 18 and 29 years old with active or convalescent COVID-19.

This chain joins TRBV6-5 and TRBJ2-7, with a possible D match to TRBD2 (5 bases). In germline, CDR1 is MNHEY, CDR2 SVGAGI. The germline V and J ends were trimmed by 8 bases and 3 bases, with 8 bases remaining between them. There are 11 residues in the CDR3. CDR3 bases: TGTGCCAGCGACGGGAACTACGAGCAGTACTTC. Translated: CASDGNYEQYF.

The V and J genes are TRBV27 and TRBJ1-2, with D possibly matching TRBD1 (5 bases). The CDR3 is 17 residues long. The V end lost 4 bases, the J end lost 0 bases, and 18 bases lay between the germline ends. Germline V lookup: CDR1 MNHEY, CDR2 SMNVEV (reference sequence). CDR3 protein: CASSSLLWTPTNYGYTF. CDR3 sequence (DNA): TGTGCCAGCAGTTCTCTTCTGTGGACACCAACTAACTATGGCTACACCTTC.

The count of this clone is one. The rearrangement uses TRBV27 and TRBJ1-1; no clear D gene. CDR1 is MNHEY and CDR2 is SMNVEV in the germline V gene (reference sequence). V lost 0 bases and J lost 8, with 10 bases in between. CDR3 length: 13 residues. CDR3 bases: TGTGCCAGCAGTTTATCCGACTCCGCGGAAGCTTTCTTT. This codes for CASSLSDSAEAFF.

This clone was detected once. The rearrangement uses TRBV5-1 and TRBJ1-2; D might be TRBD1 (5 bases). CDR3 length equals 12 residues. V lost 2 bases and J lost 4, with 6 bases in between. Germline values: CDR1 SGHRS, CDR2 YFSETQ. CDR3 amino acids: CASSFQGYGYTF. Here the CDR3 DNA reads TGCGCCAGCAGCTTTCAGGGCTATGGCTACACCTTC. Full variable domain (missing parts from reference TRBV5-1 and TRBJ1-2): KAGVTQTPRYLIKTRGQQVTLSCSPISGHRSVSWYQQTPGQGLQFLFEYFSETQRNKGNFPGRFSGRQFSNSRSEMNVSTLELGDSALYLCASSFQGYGYTFGSGTRLTVV.

The chain has TRBV11-2 and TRBJ1-2; 7 bases agree with TRBD1. Trimming removed 8 bases from V and 6 bases from J; junction bases left unmatched: 12. The germline V gene has CDR1 SGHAT and CDR2 FQNNGV. The CDR3 has 14 amino acids. The CDR3 DNA sequence: TGTGCCAGCGGCGACAGGGTTTTTGTGGATGGCTACACCTTC. It is translated as CASGDRVFVDGYTF.

With respect to this clone: Mismatch with germline at one junction end may stem from a read error. The chain uses TRBV7-7 and TRBJ1-4; D unresolved. The V gene's germline CDR1 is SSHAT and CDR2 FNYEAQ (reference sequence). The CDR3 is made up of 15 amino acids. The CDR3 DNA is TGTGCTAGCAGCTTAACGGTGGCAACTAATGAAAAACTGTTTTTT. It encodes CASSLTVATNEKLFF.

The chain uses TRBV28 and TRBJ1-2; D uncertain. There are 14 residues in the CDR3. The V gene's germline CDR1 is MDHEN and CDR2 SYDVKM. V was clipped by 2 bases and J by 3 bases, with 10 bases between them. CDR3 DNA: TGTGCCAGCAGTTTACAGGCCCCGTACTATGGCTACACCTTC. It is translated as CASSLQAPYYGYTF.

The chain joins TRBV19 to TRBJ2-1; tentatively, D is TRBD1 (5 bases). V shed 5 bases and J shed 4 bases, with 15 bases lying between them. CDR3 length: 15 residues. Germline lookup yields CDR1 LNHDA and CDR2 SQIVND (reference sequence). Here the CDR3 reads CASSGARNVYNEQFF. DNA of the CDR3: TGTGCCAGTAGTGGGGCCCGTAACGTATACAATGAGCAGTTCTTC.

This rearrangement joins TRBV4-2 to TRBJ1-6, with D tentatively TRBD1 (6 bases). This CDR3 region has 17 residues. Germline CDR1 reads LGHNA; CDR2 reads YNFKEQ. Trimming stripped 2 bases from V and 7 bases from J, with 18 bases between. DNA of the CDR3: TGTGCCAGCAGCCAAAACCCCTACGACAGGTTAAATTCACCCCTCCACTTT. Residues: CASSQNPYDRLNSPLHF.

This rearrangement joins TRBV5-1 to TRBJ1-1; tentatively, D is TRBD1 (5 bases). Germline V lookup: CDR1 SGHRS, CDR2 YFSETQ. CDR3 size: 16 residues. V gave up 0 bases and J gave up 1 base, with 13 bases separating them. CDR3 region: CASSLEGLTANTEAFF. The CDR3 DNA follows: TGCGCCAGCAGCTTGGAGGGACTGACTGCGAACACTGAAGCTTTCTTT.

The chain is built from TRBV7-2 and TRBJ1-3; TRBD1 matches at 8 bases. Germline V gene data show CDR1 as SGHTA and CDR2 as FQGNSA. This CDR3 has 16 residues. V lost 5 bases and J lost 2; bases outside the gene matches: 8. CDR3 residues: CASSRDRTFTGNTIYF. The DNA for the CDR3 is TGTGCCAGCAGCCGGGACAGGACATTTACTGGAAACACCATATATTTT.

The rearrangement uses TRBV3-1 (or the pseudogene TRBV3-2) and TRBJ1-5, with 7 positions matching TRBD1. This CDR3 contains 15 residues. Germline V gene data show CDR1 as LGHDT and CDR2 as YNNKEL (reference sequence). The V segment lost 2 bases and the J segment 4 bases; nucleotides outside the gene matches: 5. CDR3 nucleotides: TGTGCCAGCAGCCAAAGGGGGACAGCAAATCAGCCCCAGCATTTT. The encoded protein is CASSQRGTANQPQHF.

The chain carries TRBV28 and TRBJ1-6; 7 bases align to TRBD1. The ends lost 5 bases at V and 9 bases at J; junction bases unmatched: 10. CDR3 length equals 15 residues. The germline CDR1 and CDR2 sequences are MDHEN and SYDVKM. CDR3 DNA: TGTGCCAGCAGTACCTCGACAGGGCCCAGTTCACCCCTCCACTTT. This sequence encodes CASSTSTGPSSPLHF.

This chain connects TRBV5-1 to TRBJ1-2, with a tentative D call TRBD1 (5 bases). Germline V gene data show CDR1 as SGHRS and CDR2 as YFSETQ. The V and J ends lost 1 base and 6 bases respectively, with 13 bases between them. The CDR3 runs 14 residues. CDR3 sequence: CASSLIGGENGYTF. The CDR3 region has the DNA TGCGCCAGCAGCTTGATCGGGGGGGAAAATGGCTACACCTTC.

Here the CDR3 DNA reads TGTGCCACCAGCAGAGATCAGGGGTTTGCTGAAGCTTTCTTT. It codes for CATSRDQGFAEAFF. This chain joins TRBV15 and TRBJ1-1; D possibly corresponds to TRBD1 (6 bases). CDR3 size: 14 residues. The V gene's germline CDR1 is LNHNV and CDR2 YYDKDF (reference sequence). Trimming shortened V by 0 bases and J by 6 bases, and 11 bases separated the two germline ends.

The V call is TRBV9, the J call TRBJ1-1; possibly TRBD1 for D (5 bases). The germline CDR1 and CDR2 sequences are SGDLS and YYNGEE. V was shortened by 5 bases and J by 4 bases, with 15 bases between the two germline ends. The CDR3 is 14 amino acids. The chain's CDR3 is CASSPAGSRTEAFF. CDR3 DNA sequence: TGTGCCAGCAGTCCGGCAGGGTCTCGCACTGAAGCTTTCTTT.

This clone was found a few times. This chain links TRBV10-3 with TRBJ1-2, with D maybe TRBD1 (5 bases). CDR1 ENHRY and CDR2 SYGVKD come from the germline V gene. The ends were cut back, 0 bases at V and 4 bases at J, with 15 bases in the middle. There are 16 residues in the CDR3. The CDR3 DNA follows: TGTGCCATCAGTGAGTCAAGCCGGGCGGGGGTCTATGGCTACACCTTC. It codes for CAISESSRAGVYGYTF.

V and J are TRBV6-5 and TRBJ2-3; 7 bases align to TRBD1. Germline V gene sequence: CDR1 MNHEY, CDR2 SVGAGI. The CDR3 has 12 amino acids. Trimming removed 6 bases from V and 14 bases from J; junction bases left unmatched: 11. This CDR3 reads CASRDPGQLGYF. CDR3 coding DNA: TGTGCCAGCAGAGATCCGGGACAGTTAGGGTATTTT.

The chain couples TRBV20-1 to TRBJ2-1; D may be TRBD1 (6 bases). The V and J ends lost 5 bases and 9 bases respectively, with 11 bases between them. This CDR3 spans 11 amino acids. Germline assignment: CDR1 DFQATT and CDR2 SNEGSKA (reference sequence). CDR3 nucleotide sequence: TGCAGTGCTGTACAGGGCAGTGAGCAGTTCTTC. Residues: CSAVQGSEQFF.

This chain links TRBV27 with TRBJ2-7, with TRBD1 identical over 9 bases. CDR1 and CDR2 (germline): MNHEY, SMNVEV (reference sequence). The CDR3 is made up of 15 amino acids. The J segment lost 4 bases and the V segment lost 1 base, leaving 5 bases of the junction unmatched. CDR3 DNA: TGTGCCAGCAGTTTATTTGGGACAGGGCCTTACGAGCAGTACTTC. As protein: CASSLFGTGPYEQYF.

This clone was seen only a few times. This chain links TRBV6-5 with TRBJ1-1, with TRBD1 matching over 7 bases. Germline-derived CDR1 and CDR2 are MNHEY and SVGAGI. CDR3 length: 11 residues. DNA of the CDR3: TGTGCAGGGACAGCGAACACTGAAGCTTTCTTT. Encoded protein: CAGTANTEAFF.

V usage is TRBV12-3 or TRBV12-4 and J usage is TRBJ2-1, with D uncertain. V was pared by 10 bases and J by 10 bases, with 14 bases between. This CDR3 contains 11 residues. CDR3 sequence: CATSEVGEQFF. CDR3 sequence (DNA): TGTGCCACCTCTGAGGTTGGAGAGCAGTTCTTC.

This rearrangement joins TRBV19 to TRBJ1-1; D is perhaps TRBD1 (6 bases). CDR1 LNHDA and CDR2 SQIVND come from the germline V gene (reference sequence). The CDR3 loop spans 14 amino acids. With 3 bases removed from V and 6 bases from J, the gap between germline ends came to 14 bases. The CDR3 sequence is CASSIDRRIAEAFF. CDR3 DNA: TGTGCCAGTAGTATTGACAGGAGGATAGCTGAAGCTTTCTTT.

This rearrangement joins TRBV6-2 or TRBV6-3 to TRBJ2-5, with 7 positions matching TRBD2. This CDR3 is built from 15 residues. The trim removed 3 bases at V and 2 bases at J, leaving 6 bases unmatched. CDR1 and CDR2 from the germline V gene are MNHEY and SVGEGT. This CDR3 is CASSYWGGLQETQYF. CDR3 nucleotide sequence: TGTGCCAGCAGTTATTGGGGGGGACTACAAGAGACCCAGTACTTC.